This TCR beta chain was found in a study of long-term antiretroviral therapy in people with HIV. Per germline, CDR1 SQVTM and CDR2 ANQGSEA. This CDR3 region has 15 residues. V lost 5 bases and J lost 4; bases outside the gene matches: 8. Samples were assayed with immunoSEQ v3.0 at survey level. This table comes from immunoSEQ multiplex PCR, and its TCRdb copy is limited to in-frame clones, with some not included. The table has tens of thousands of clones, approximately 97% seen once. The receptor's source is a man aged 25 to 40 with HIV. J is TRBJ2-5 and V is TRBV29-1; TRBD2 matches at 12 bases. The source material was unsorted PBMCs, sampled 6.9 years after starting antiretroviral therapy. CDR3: CSVSSGGGQGETQYF. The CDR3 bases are TGCAGCGTTTCTAGCGGGGGGGGCCAGGGAGAGACCCAGTACTTC.